This is a list of T cell receptor beta chains from one sample in a study of shared clonotypes between healthy human individuals. Generated by immunoSEQ multiplex PCR, the TCRdb table keeps only in-frame clones and is missing some. This table holds millions of clones, approximately 90% found once. Material for sequencing was naive CD4+ T cells sorted from blood. The receptors come from a man aged 18 to 29 in good health. Each CDR3 is given with its conserved first and last residue. D genes are given only for firm matches. Clone size appears in some rows only: once, few, many, or a class for an expanded clone.

V gene	J gene	clone size	D gene	CDR3 protein	CDR3 DNA
TRBV2	TRBJ2-2	once	-	CASSVKLSGELFF	TGTGCCAGCAGTGTCAAGTTATCCGGGGAGCTGTTTTTT
TRBV5-1	TRBJ2-2	-	TRBD1	CASSLGTGGDGELFF	TGCGCCAGCAGCTTAGGGACAGGGGGAGACGGGGAGCTGTTTTTT
TRBV10-3	TRBJ2-2	-	TRBD1	CAIRTGQGTTGELFF	TGTGCCATCAGGACGGGACAGGGTACCACCGGGGAGCTGTTTTTT
TRBV7-2	TRBJ2-5	-	-	CASSSPMGPFYF	TGTGCCAGCAGCTCCCCTATGGGCCCTTTTTACTTC
TRBV6-6	TRBJ2-5	once	-	CASSRVEETQYF	TGTGCCAGCAGTCGGGTCGAAGAGACCCAGTACTTC
TRBV11-2	TRBJ2-4	-	TRBD2	CASSSGLAGGSSNIQYF	TGTGCCAGCAGCTCAGGACTAGCGGGAGGAAGTAGCAACATTCAGTACTTC
TRBV6-1	TRBJ2-2	-	TRBD1	CASMTGTGSTGELFF	TGTGCCAGCATGACAGGGACAGGGAGCACCGGGGAGCTGTTTTTT
TRBV5-1	TRBJ2-3	-	TRBD2	CASSLVAGGDTDTQYF	TGCGCCAGCAGCTTGGTTGCGGGGGGAGACACAGATACGCAGTATTTT
TRBV5-6	TRBJ2-7	-	-	CASSLAREPGSYEQYF	TGTGCCAGCAGCTTGGCGAGAGAGCCTGGCTCCTACGAGCAGTACTTC
TRBV27	TRBJ2-3	-	TRBD2	CASSLIRVAGADTQYF	TGTGCCAGCAGTTTAATTAGGGTAGCGGGAGCAGATACGCAGTATTTT
TRBV10-3	TRBJ1-1	few	-	CAISESALAAFF	TGTGCCATCAGTGAGTCCGCTTTAGCAGCTTTCTTT
TRBV27	TRBJ1-4	-	TRBD1	CASSFVRPMTGKQATNEKLFF	TGTGCCAGCAGTTTCGTCCGCCCAATGACAGGGAAGCAAGCAACTAATGAAAAACTGTTTTTT
TRBV11-2	TRBJ1-2	-	-	CASSSPGPLGYTF	TGTGCCAGCAGCTCCCCGGGACCTTTGGGCTACACCTTC
TRBV19	TRBJ2-5	-	TRBD2	CASSTGLAGGPQYF	TGTGCCAGTAGTACGGGACTAGCGGGAGGGCCCCAGTACTTC
TRBV19	TRBJ1-6	-	-	CASSNEWNSPLHF	TGTGCCAGTAGTAACGAGTGGAATTCACCCCTCCACTTT
TRBV14	TRBJ2-5	-	-	CASSQALWQTQYF	TGTGCCAGCAGCCAAGCTTTATGGCAGACCCAGTACTTC
TRBV6-1	TRBJ2-7	-	-	CASSGGGTRIYEQYF	TGTGCCAGCAGTGGGGGCGGCACGCGGATCTACGAGCAGTACTTC
TRBV19	TRBJ1-4	-	-	CATGPGRTNEKLFF	TGTGCCACCGGACCGGGACGGACTAATGAAAAACTGTTTTTT
TRBV5-8	TRBJ1-5	-	-	CASSFYGTLKGDQPQHF	TGTGCCAGCAGCTTTTACGGGACTCTCAAGGGGGATCAGCCCCAGCATTTT
TRBV28	TRBJ2-5	-	TRBD2	CASSLGTSGEETQYF	TGTGCCAGCAGTTTAGGGACTAGCGGGGAAGAGACCCAGTACTTC
TRBV18	TRBJ2-5	-	-	CASSPLRTDIQETQYF	TGTGCCAGCTCACCCCTGAGGACCGATATCCAAGAGACCCAGTACTTC
TRBV5-4	TRBJ1-1	-	-	CASSMAGNTEAFF	TGTGCCAGCAGTATGGCCGGGAACACTGAAGCTTTCTTT
TRBV27	TRBJ2-2	-	-	CASSLTANTGELFF	TGTGCCAGCAGTTTAACAGCGAACACCGGGGAGCTGTTTTTT
TRBV6-1	TRBJ1-2	-	TRBD1	CASSETAGTAYGYTF	TGTGCCAGCAGTGAAACGGCCGGGACAGCCTATGGCTACACCTTC
TRBV5-5	TRBJ1-5	-	TRBD1	CASSLGTGDNQPQHF	TGTGCCAGCAGCTTAGGGACAGGGGACAATCAGCCCCAGCATTTT
TRBV18	TRBJ2-7	few	TRBD2	CASSPVAGSSYEQYF	TGTGCCAGCTCACCAGTAGCGGGGAGTTCCTACGAGCAGTACTTC
TRBV11-3	TRBJ2-7	-	-	CASSLRGYEQYF	TGTGCCAGCAGCTTACGAGGATACGAGCAGTACTTC
TRBV6-6	TRBJ1-2	once	-	CASSYTARRRLTF	TGTGCCAGCAGTTACACCGCCCGACGGAGGCTCACCTTC
TRBV5-4	TRBJ1-5	few	-	CASSSGSNQPQHF	TGTGCCAGCAGCTCCGGTAGCAATCAGCCCCAGCATTTT
TRBV2	TRBJ1-5	once	TRBD1	CASSEVLYGQGRAPYSNQPQHF	TGTGCCAGCAGTGAAGTCTTGTATGGACAGGGCCGAGCTCCTTATAGCAATCAGCCCCAGCATTTT
TRBV5-6	TRBJ2-1	-	TRBD2	CASSGTSEFWSYNEQFF	TGTGCCAGCTCCGGGACTAGCGAATTTTGGTCCTACAATGAGCAGTTCTTC
TRBV18	TRBJ2-5	once	TRBD2	CASSPKGLAYYQGTQYF	TGTGCCAGCTCACCCAAAGGACTAGCGTATTACCAAGGGACCCAGTACTTC
TRBV6-5	TRBJ1-3	-	-	CASSYSRGNTIYF	TGTGCCAGCAGTTACTCGAGGGGAAACACCATATATTTT
TRBV2	TRBJ2-7	-	TRBD2	CASRGTSGTYEQYF	TGTGCCAGCAGGGGGACTAGCGGGACCTACGAGCAGTACTTC
TRBV5-4	TRBJ1-5	once	-	CASSLGGGDQPQHF	TGTGCCAGCAGCTTGGGGGGGGGCGATCAGCCCCAGCATTTT
TRBV10-3	TRBJ1-2	-	TRBD1	CAISDQQGYYGYTF	TGTGCCATCAGTGACCAACAGGGGTACTATGGCTACACCTTC
TRBV19	TRBJ2-7	-	-	CASSIEVSSSYEQYF	TGTGCCAGTAGTATAGAGGTCTCGAGCTCCTACGAGCAGTACTTC
TRBV15	TRBJ2-3	-	-	CATSIGFSTDTQYF	TGTGCCACCAGCATAGGATTCAGCACAGATACGCAGTATTTT